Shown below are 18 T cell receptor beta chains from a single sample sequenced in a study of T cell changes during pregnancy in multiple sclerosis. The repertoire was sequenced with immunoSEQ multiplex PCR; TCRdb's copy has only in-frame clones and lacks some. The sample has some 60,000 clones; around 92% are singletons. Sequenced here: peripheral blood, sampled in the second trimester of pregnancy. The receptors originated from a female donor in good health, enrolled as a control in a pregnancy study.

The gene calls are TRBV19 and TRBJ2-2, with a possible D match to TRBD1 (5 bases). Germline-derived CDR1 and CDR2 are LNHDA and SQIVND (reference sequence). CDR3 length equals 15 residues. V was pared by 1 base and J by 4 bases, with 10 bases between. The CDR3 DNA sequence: TGTGCCAGTAGTATAGGGCAGGGTGGCACCGGGGAGCTGTTTTTT. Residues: CASSIGQGGTGELFF.

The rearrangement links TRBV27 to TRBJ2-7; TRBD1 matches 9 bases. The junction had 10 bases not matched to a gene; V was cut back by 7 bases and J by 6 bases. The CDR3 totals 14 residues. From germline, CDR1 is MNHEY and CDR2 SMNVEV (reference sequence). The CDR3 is CASMGGQGDAEQYF. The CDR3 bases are TGTGCCAGCATGGGGGGACAGGGCGATGCCGAGCAGTACTTC.

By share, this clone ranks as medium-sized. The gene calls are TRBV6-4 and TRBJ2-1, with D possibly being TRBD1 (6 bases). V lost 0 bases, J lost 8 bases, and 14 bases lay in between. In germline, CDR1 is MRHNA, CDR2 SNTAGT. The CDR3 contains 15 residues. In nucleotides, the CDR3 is TGTGCCAGCAGTGACTCTGGGGGAGAGGGGGATGAGCAGTTCTTC. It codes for CASSDSGGEGDEQFF.

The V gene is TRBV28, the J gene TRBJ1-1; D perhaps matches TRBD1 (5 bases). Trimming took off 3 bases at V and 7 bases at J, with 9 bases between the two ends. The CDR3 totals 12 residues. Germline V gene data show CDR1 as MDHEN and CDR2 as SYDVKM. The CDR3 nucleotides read TGTGCCAGCAGTTTCGCCAGGGTTGAAGCTTTCTTT. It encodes CASSFARVEAFF.

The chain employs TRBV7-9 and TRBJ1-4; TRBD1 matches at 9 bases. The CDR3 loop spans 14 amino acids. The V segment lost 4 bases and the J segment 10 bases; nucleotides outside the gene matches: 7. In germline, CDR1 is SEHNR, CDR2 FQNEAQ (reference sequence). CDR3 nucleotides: TGTGCCAGCAGCTCCCGCGGGGACAGGGTAAAACTGTTTTTT. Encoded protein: CASSSRGDRVKLFF.

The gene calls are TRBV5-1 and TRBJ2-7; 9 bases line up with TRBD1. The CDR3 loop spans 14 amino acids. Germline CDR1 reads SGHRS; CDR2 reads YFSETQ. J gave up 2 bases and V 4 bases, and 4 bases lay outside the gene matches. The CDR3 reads CASSPGTGTYEQYF. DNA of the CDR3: TGCGCCAGCAGCCCGGGGACAGGGACCTACGAGCAGTACTTC.

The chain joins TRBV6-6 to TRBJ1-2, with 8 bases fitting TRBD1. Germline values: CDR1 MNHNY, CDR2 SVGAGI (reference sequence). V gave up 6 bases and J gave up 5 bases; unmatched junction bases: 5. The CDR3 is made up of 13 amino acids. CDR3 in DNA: TGTGCCAGCAGAATCGACAGGGGTTATGGCTACACCTTC. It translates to CASRIDRGYGYTF.

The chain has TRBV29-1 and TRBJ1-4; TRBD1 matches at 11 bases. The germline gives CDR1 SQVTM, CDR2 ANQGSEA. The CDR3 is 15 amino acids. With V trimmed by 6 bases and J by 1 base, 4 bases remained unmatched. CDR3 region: CSVGTGGQTNEKLFF. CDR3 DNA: TGCAGCGTCGGGACAGGGGGGCAAACTAATGAAAAACTGTTTTTT.

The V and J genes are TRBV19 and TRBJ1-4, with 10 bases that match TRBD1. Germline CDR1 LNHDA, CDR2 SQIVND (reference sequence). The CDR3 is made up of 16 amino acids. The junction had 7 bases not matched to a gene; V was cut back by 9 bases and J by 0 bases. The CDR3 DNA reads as TGTGCCAGCCGGGACAGGGGTCTTGCAACTAATGAAAAACTGTTTTTT. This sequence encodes CASRDRGLATNEKLFF.

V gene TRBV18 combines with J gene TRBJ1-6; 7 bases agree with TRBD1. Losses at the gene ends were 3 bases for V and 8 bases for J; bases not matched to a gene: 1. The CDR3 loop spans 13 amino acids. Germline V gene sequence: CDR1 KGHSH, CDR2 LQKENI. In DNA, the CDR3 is TGTGCCAGCTCACCTACAGGGGATTCACCCCTCCACTTT. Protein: CASSPTGDSPLHF.

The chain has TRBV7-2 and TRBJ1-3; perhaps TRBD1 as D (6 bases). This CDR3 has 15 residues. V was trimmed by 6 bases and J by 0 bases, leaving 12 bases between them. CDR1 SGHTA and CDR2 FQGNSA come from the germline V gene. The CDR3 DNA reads TGTGCCAGCAGTTACAGGGCCCGCTCTGGAAACACCATATATTTT. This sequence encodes CASSYRARSGNTIYF.

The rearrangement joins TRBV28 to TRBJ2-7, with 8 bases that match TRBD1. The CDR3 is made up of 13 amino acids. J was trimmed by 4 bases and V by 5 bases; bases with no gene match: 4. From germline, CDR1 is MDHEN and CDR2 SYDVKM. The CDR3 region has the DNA TGTGCCAGCAGTCGGGACAGGTCGTACGAGCAGTACTTC. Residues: CASSRDRSYEQYF.

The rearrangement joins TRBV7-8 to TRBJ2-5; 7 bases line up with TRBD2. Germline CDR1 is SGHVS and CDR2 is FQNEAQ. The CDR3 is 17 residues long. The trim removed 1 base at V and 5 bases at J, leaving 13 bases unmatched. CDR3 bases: TGTGCCAGCAGCTTAGGTGTGACTAGCCTCGGGGAGGAGACCCAGTACTTC. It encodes CASSLGVTSLGEETQYF.

The CDR3 nucleotides are TGTGCCAGCAGCCTCAACCGCGGGAGGCCTACCTCCTACGAGCAGTACTTC. Its translation is CASSLNRGRPTSYEQYF. V gene TRBV7-8 combines with J gene TRBJ2-7; the match to TRBD2 covers 8 bases. The CDR3 length is 17 residues. V was pared by 5 bases and J by 0 bases, with 12 bases of the junction left unmatched. Germline loops: CDR1 SGHVS, CDR2 FQNEAQ.

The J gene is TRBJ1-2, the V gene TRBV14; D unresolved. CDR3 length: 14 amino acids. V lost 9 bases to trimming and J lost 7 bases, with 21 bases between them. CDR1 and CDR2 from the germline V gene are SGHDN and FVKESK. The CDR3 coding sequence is TGTGCCAGTTCGGCGGACTGGTCCACCGGTGGCTACACCTTC. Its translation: CASSADWSTGGYTF.

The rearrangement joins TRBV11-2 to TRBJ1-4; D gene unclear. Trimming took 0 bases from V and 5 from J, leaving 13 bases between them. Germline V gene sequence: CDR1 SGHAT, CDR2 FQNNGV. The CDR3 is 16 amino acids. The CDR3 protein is CASSLENAGYNEKLFF. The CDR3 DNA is TGTGCCAGCAGCTTAGAGAATGCGGGTTACAATGAAAAACTGTTTTTT.

CDR3 amino acids: CASTGTGSYEQYF. CDR3 bases: TGCGCCAGCACCGGGACAGGGAGCTACGAGCAGTACTTC. The chain recombines TRBV10-1 with TRBJ2-7; TRBD1 matches at 9 bases. Trimming cost V 7 bases and J 3 bases; bases outside gene matches: 4. CDR3 size: 13 residues. CDR1 is WNHNN, CDR2 SYGVQD, per germline (reference sequence).

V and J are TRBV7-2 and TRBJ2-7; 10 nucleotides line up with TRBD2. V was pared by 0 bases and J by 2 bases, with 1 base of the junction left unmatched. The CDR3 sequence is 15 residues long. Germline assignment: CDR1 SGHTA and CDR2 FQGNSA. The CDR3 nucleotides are TGTGCCAGCAGCTTAGCTAGCGGGGGGACCTACGAGCAGTACTTC. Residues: CASSLASGGTYEQYF. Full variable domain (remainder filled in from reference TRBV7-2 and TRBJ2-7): GAGVSQSPSNKVTEKGKDVELRCDPISGHTALYWYRQSLGQGLEFLIYFQGNSAPDKSGLPSDRFSAERTGGSVSTLTIQRTQQEDSAVYLCASSLASGGTYEQYFGPGTRLTVT.